The entry below gives a single TCR beta chain sequence along with its context. The antigen is undetermined. This entry comes from a study of cytomegalovirus exposure and HLA in healthy donors. This PCR relied on a set of 60 Vbeta primers and 13 Jbeta primers. Measured with immunoSEQ multiplex PCR; TCRdb has only the in-frame clones, and not every one. The profile covers 100,000 to 150,000 clones, with approximately 78% appearing a single time and about a tenth taken by the ten largest. V was clipped by 4 bases and J by 6 bases; unmatched bases: 9. Per germline, CDR1 MNHEY and CDR2 SMNVEV (reference sequence). The CDR3 runs 15 residues. Study-wide points: Most CMV-associated TCR beta chains appeared HLA-restricted in a later analysis.

The chain recombines TRBV27 with TRBJ2-7, with 10 nucleotides matching TRBD2. Sequenced input: PBMCs. The origin of this receptor is a man aged 25 to 45 in good health and CMV-seropositive. The CDR3 DNA reads as TGTGCCAGCAGTTCCTATAGCGGGAGGCGGAGCGAGCAGTACTTC. Encoded protein: CASSSYSGRRSEQYF.